This T cell receptor (beta chain) came from a study of blood T cell repertoires in COVID-19. Across the whole study: Specimens from acute and convalescent COVID-19 originated in the United States, Italy and Spain. T cells, B-cell-depleted T cells, or PBMCs supplied cDNA or gDNA.

The CDR3 covers 12 residues. The V gene lost 5 bases and the J gene lost 5 bases, with 9 bases spanning the gap. CDR1 is SEHNR and CDR2 is FQNEAQ in the germline V gene (reference sequence). How the authors handled the data: Estimated nucleated cell counts came from reference gene primer amplification. Measured with immunoSEQ multiplex PCR; TCRdb has only the in-frame clones, and not every one. The DNA was the basis for D and trimming; V, J and clone size are from that table. The table lists approximately 250,000 clones, 75% to 85% of them singletons, with approximately 2.3% in the top ten. This clonotype was obtained from a man aged 35 to 55 who had recovered from COVID-19. V and J are TRBV7-9 and TRBJ1-2; D is uncertain. The sequenced sample consisted of peripheral blood. The CDR3 region has the DNA TGTGCCAGCAGCCCCCGTCCTTATGGCTACACCTTC. Translating gives CASSPRPYGYTF.